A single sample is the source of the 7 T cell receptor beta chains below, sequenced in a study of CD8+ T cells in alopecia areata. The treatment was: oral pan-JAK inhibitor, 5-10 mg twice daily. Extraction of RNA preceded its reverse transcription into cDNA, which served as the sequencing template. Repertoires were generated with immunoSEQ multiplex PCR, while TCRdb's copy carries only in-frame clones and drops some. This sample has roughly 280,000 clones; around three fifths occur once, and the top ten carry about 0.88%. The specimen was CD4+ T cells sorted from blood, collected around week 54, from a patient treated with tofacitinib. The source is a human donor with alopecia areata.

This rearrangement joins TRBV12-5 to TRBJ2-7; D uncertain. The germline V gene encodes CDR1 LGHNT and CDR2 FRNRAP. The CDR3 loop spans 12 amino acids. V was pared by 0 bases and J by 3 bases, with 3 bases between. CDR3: CASGLVLYEQYF. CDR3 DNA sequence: TGTGCTAGTGGTTTGGTACTCTACGAGCAGTACTTC. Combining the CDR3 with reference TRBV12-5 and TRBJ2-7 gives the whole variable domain DARVTQTPRHKVTEMGQEVTMRCQPILGHNTVFWYRQTMMQGLELLAYFRNRAPLDDSGMPKDRFSAEMPDATLATLKIQPSEPRDSAVYFCASGLVLYEQYFGPGTRLTVT.

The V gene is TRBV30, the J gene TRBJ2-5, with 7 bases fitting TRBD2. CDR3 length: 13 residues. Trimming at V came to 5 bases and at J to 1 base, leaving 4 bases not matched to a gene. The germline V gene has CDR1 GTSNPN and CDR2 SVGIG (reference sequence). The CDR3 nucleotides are TGTGCCTGGGGAGGGACTACCCAAGAGACCCAGTACTTC. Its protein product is CAWGGTTQETQYF.

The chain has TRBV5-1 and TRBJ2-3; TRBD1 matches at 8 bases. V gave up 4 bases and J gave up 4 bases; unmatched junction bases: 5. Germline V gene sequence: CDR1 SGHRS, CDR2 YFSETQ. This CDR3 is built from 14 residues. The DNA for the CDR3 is TGCGCCAGCAGCCCCGGACAGGGTCCAGATACGCAGTATTTT. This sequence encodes CASSPGQGPDTQYF.

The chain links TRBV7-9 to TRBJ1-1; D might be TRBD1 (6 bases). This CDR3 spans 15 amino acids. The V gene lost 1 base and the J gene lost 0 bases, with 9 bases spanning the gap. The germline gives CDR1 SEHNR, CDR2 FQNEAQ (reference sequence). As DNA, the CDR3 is TGTGCCAGCAGCTTAGTAACAGGGTTGAACACTGAAGCTTTCTTT. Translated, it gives CASSLVTGLNTEAFF.

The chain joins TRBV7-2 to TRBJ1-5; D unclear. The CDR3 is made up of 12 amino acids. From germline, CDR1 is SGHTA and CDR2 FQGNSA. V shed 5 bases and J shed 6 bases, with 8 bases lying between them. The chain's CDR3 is CASSLMGQPQHF. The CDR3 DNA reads TGTGCCAGCAGCCTCATGGGTCAGCCCCAGCATTTT.

This CDR3 is CASSPGGQMYIQYF. The CDR3 DNA follows: TGTGCCAGCAGCCCCGGGGGGCAGATGTACATTCAGTACTTC. The rearrangement links TRBV9 to TRBJ2-4; tentatively, D is TRBD2 (7 bases). Per the germline V gene, CDR1 is SGDLS and CDR2 is YYNGEE. This CDR3 has 14 amino acids. V lost 4 bases and J 8 bases, leaving 16 bases between the germline ends.

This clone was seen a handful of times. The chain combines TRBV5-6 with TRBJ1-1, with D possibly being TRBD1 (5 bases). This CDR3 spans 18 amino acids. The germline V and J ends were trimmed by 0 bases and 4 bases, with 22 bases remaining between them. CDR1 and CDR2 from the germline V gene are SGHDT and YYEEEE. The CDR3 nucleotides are TGTGCCAGCAGCTTGGCCTCCAGTATGGCGCTGGGGACCACTGAAGCTTTCTTT. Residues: CASSLASSMALGTTEAFF.